This T cell receptor beta chain was obtained from a study of blood T cell repertoires in COVID-19. Looking at the study overall: Sites in the United States, Italy and Spain provided acute and convalescent COVID-19 samples.

Per the original data handling: The assay estimated nucleated cells by amplifying reference gene primers. Data came from immunoSEQ multiplex PCR; TCRdb stores just in-frame clones and leaves some out. V and J calls and clone size are given by that table; D and trimming were obtained from the DNA. The sample shows under 85,000 clones, around 83% of them seen only once. The sequencing sample was made of peripheral blood. The receptor was derived from a man aged 45 to 65 with acute or convalescent COVID-19.

In DNA form, the CDR3 reads TGTGCCAGCAGCTTAGATCGGTCGAATGAGCAGTTCTTC. Amino acids: CASSLDRSNEQFF. The J gene is TRBJ2-1, the V gene TRBV11-2; D remains unclear. Trimming shortened V by 0 bases and J by 7 bases, and 7 bases separated the two germline ends. CDR1 SGHAT and CDR2 FQNNGV come from the germline V gene. CDR3 length equals 13 residues.